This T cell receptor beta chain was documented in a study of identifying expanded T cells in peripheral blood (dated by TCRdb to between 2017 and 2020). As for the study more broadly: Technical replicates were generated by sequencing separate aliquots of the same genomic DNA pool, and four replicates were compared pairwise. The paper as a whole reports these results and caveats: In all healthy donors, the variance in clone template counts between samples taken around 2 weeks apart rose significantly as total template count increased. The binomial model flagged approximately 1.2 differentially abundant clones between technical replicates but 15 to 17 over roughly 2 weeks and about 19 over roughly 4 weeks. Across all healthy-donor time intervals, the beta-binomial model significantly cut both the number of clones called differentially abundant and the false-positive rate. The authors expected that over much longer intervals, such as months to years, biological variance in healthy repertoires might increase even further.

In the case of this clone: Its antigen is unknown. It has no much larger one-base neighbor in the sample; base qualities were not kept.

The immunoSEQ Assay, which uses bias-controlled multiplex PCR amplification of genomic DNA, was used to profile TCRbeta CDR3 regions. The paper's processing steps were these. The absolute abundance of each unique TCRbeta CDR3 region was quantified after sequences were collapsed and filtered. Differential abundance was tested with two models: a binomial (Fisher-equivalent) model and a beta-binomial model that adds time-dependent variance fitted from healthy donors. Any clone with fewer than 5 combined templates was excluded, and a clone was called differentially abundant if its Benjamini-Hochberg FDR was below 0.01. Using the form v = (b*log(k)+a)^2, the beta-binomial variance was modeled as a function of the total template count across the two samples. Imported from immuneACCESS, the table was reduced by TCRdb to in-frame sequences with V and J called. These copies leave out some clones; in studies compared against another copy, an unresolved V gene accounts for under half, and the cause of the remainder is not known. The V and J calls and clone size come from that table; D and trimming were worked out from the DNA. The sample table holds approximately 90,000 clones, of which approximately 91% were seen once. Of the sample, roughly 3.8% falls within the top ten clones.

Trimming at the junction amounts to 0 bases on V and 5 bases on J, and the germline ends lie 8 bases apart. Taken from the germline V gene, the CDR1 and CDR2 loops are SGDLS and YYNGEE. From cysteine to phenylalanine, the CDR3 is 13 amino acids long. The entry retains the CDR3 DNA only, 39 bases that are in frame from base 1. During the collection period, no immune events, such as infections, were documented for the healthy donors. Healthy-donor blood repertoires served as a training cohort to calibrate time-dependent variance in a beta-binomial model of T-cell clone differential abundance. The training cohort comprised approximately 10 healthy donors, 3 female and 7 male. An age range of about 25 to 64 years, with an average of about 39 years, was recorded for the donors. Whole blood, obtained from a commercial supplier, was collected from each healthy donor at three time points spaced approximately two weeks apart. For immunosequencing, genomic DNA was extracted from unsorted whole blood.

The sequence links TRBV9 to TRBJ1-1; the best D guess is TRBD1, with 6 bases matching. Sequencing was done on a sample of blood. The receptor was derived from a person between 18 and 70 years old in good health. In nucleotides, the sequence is TGTGCCAGCAGCGTAGAAACAGGGACTGAAGCTTTCTTT. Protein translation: CASSVETGTEAFF. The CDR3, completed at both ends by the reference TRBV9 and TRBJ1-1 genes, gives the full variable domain DSGVTQTPKHLITATGQRVTLRCSPRSGDLSVYWYQQSLDQGLQFLIQYYNGEERAKGNILERFSAQQFPDLHSELNLSSLELGDSALYFCASSVETGTEAFFGQGTRLTVV.